This TCR beta chain stems from a study of T-cell memory formation after mild COVID-19. This clonotype has only a few counts. One entry per CDR3 protein, called by TCRdb with MiXCR from the 5' RACE reads. In the table there are about 210,000 distinct CDR3 sequences, roughly a tenth of which are singletons. The CDR3 extends over 14 amino acids. In germline, CDR1 is ENHRY, CDR2 SYGVKD. Between the trimmed V and J ends, which lost 7 bases and 0 bases, there was a span of 12 bases. The sample taken for sequencing was PBMCs or a T cell subset sorted from them (not recorded which). This clonotype originated in a man aged 18 to 29 who had mild COVID-19 (a few samples of this study predate the infection). Cell type and time point are not known. V and J are TRBV10-3 and TRBJ1-1, with unresolved D. The CDR3 DNA sequence: TGTGCCATCACAGACCTTCCCATGAACACTGAAGCTTTCTTT. The encoded protein is CAITDLPMNTEAFF.